The 7 T cell receptor beta chains presented below share a single source sample, sequenced in a study of blood T cells in healthy people across ages. The authors ran a second PCR of 7 to 11 cycles using a sample-barcoded 5' primer and a J-beta primer mix. TCRdb re-called the 5' RACE reads through MiXCR, storing one row per CDR3 protein. This table holds some 900,000 distinct CDR3 sequences, 40% to 60% found once. Sequenced material: blood. The receptors stem from a man aged 30 to 45 in good health.

This chain connects TRBV20-1 to TRBJ2-7; TRBD2 matches 7 bases. V lost 6 bases and J lost 2; bases outside the gene matches: 10. This CDR3 spans 14 amino acids. Germline CDR1 is DFQATT and CDR2 is SNEGSKA (reference sequence). The CDR3 region is CSADNRDYPYEQYF. DNA for the CDR3: TGCAGTGCCGATAACCGGGACTACCCCTACGAGCAGTACTTC.

This rearrangement joins TRBV12-3 or TRBV12-4 to TRBJ2-5; D possibly corresponds to TRBD2 (6 bases). The tail of the sequence fits TRBJ2-7 better, so the J call may be wrong. The CDR3 is made up of 14 amino acids. This chain's CDR3 is CASSVGGRDIEQYF. In nucleotides, the CDR3 is TGTGCCAGCAGCGTGGGGGGACGAGATATCGAGCAGTACTTC.

This clonotype was observed a handful of times. This sequence joins TRBV6-5 and TRBJ2-4; 8 positions agree with TRBD1. CDR1 and CDR2 from the germline V gene are MNHEY and SVGAGI. V lost 6 bases to trimming and J lost 1 base; unmatched junction nucleotides: 8. This CDR3 has 16 residues. The CDR3 region has the DNA TGTGCCAGCAGAACAGGGGGAGAGGGGGCCAAAAACATTCAGTACTTC. It is translated as CASRTGGEGAKNIQYF.

As to this clonotype: A junction boundary mismatches the germline segment, possibly from a read error. The gene calls are TRBV2 and TRBJ2-2, with D perhaps matching TRBD1 or TRBD2 (6 bases each). Germline V gene lookup returns CDR1 SNHLY and CDR2 FYNNEI. The CDR3 sequence is 15 residues long. For the CDR3, the DNA is TGTGCCAGCAGGCGGGACACTATGAACACCGGGGTGCTGTTTTTT. Its translation is CASRRDTMNTGVLFF. Based on the CDR3 plus reference TRBV2 and TRBJ2-2, the full variable domain is EPEVTQTPSHQVTQMGQEVILRCVPISNHLYFYWYRQILGQKVEFLVSFYNNEISEKSEIFDDQFSVERPDGSNFTLKIRSTKLEDSAMYFCASRRDTMNTGVLFFGEGSRLTVL.

The rearrangement joins TRBV6-5 to TRBJ1-2; tentatively, D is TRBD1 (5 bases). Trimming pared 0 bases from V and 2 bases from J, leaving 10 bases between. The CDR3 spans 15 residues. Germline V gene lookup returns CDR1 MNHEY and CDR2 SVGAGI. CDR3 DNA sequence: TGTGCCAGCAGTTACTCGGCGCAGGGAAACTATGGCTACACCTTC. This encodes CASSYSAQGNYGYTF.

This clonotype was seen at least ten times. The genes are TRBV4-2 and TRBJ2-5; TRBD2 aligns across 10 bases. The CDR3 is 17 residues long. The V gene's germline CDR1 is LGHNA and CDR2 YNFKEQ. V shed 0 bases and J 0 bases; nucleotides not matched to a gene: 4. The CDR3 coding sequence is TGTGCCAGCAGCCAAGATCCCGGACTAGCGGACCAAGAGACCCAGTACTTC. Its protein product is CASSQDPGLADQETQYF.

This clonotype was counted a few times. V gene TRBV12-3 or TRBV12-4 combines with J gene TRBJ1-2; 8 positions agree with TRBD1. This CDR3 spans 12 amino acids. The V and J ends lost 7 bases and 8 bases, in that order; junction bases with no gene match: 6. DNA for the CDR3: TGTGCCAGCACCACTGGGACAGGCGGCTACACCTTC. It codes for CASTTGTGGYTF.